This T cell receptor (beta chain) was found in a study of blood T cell repertoires in COVID-19. In the study overall: In each case, the material was cDNA or gDNA derived from T cells, B-cell-depleted T cells, or PBMCs.

Methods used by the authors: Using reference gene primer amplification, nucleated cell counts were estimated. Generated by immunoSEQ multiplex PCR, the TCRdb table keeps only in-frame clones and is missing some. The DNA gave D and trimming, while V, J and clone size come from that table. Of some 82,000 clones listed, around 83% are singletons. Looked up from germline, CDR1 is KGHSH and CDR2 is LQKENI. V was trimmed by 0 bases and J by 0 bases, leaving 9 bases between them. The CDR3 covers 16 residues. The TCR sequence derives from an older man with active or convalescent COVID-19. The chain combines TRBV18 with TRBJ1-3, with unresolved D. Sequenced sample: peripheral blood. CDR3 sequence (DNA): TGTGCCAGCTCACCACCGCAGACAATCTCTGGAAACACCATATATTTT. Protein: CASSPPQTISGNTIYF.